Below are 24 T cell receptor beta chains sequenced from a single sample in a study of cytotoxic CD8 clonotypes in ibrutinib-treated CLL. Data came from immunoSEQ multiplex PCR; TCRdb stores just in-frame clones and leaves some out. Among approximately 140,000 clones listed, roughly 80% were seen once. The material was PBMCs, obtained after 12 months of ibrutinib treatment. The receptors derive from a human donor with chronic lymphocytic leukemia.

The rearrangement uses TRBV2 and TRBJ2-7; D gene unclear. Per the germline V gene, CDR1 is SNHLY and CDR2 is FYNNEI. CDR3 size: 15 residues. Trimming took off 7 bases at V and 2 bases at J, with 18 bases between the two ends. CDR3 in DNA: TGTGCCAGCAAGGACGGCTCCGTGTATCCCTACGAGCAGTACTTC. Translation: CASKDGSVYPYEQYF.

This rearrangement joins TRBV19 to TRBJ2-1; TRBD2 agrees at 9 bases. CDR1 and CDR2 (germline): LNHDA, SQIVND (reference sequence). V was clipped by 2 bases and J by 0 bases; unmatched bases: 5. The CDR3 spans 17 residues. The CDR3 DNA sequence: TGTGCCAGTAGTATACTTATTAGCGGGAGCTCCTACAATGAGCAGTTCTTC. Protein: CASSILISGSSYNEQFF.

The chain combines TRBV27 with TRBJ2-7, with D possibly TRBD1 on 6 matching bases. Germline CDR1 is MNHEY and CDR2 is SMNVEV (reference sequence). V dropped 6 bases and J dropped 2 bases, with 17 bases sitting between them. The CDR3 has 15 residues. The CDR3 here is CASSPDRSGPYEQYF. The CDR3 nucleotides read TGTGCCAGCAGCCCCGACAGGTCGGGGCCCTACGAGCAGTACTTC.

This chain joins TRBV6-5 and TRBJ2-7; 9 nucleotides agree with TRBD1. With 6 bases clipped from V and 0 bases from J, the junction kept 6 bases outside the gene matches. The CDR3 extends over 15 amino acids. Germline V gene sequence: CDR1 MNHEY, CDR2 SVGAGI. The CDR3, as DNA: TGTGCCAGCAGACCGGACAGGGGCCTCTCCTACGAGCAGTACTTC. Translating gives CASRPDRGLSYEQYF.

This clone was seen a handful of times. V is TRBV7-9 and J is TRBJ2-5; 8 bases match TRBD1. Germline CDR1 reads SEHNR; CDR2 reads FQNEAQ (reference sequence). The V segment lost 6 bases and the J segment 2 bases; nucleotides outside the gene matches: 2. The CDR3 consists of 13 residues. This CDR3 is CASSRTGQETQYF. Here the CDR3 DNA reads TGTGCCAGCAGTCGGACAGGGCAAGAGACCCAGTACTTC.

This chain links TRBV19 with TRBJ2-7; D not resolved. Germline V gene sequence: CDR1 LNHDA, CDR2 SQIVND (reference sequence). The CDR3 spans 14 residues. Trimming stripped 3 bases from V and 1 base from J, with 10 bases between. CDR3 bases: TGTGCCAGTAGTATCGGGCAGGTATCCTACGAGCAGTACTTC. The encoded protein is CASSIGQVSYEQYF.

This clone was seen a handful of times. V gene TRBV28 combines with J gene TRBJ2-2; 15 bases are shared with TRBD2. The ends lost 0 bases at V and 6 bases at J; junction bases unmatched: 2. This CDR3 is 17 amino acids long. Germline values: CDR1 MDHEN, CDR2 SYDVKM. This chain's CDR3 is CASSLWGLAGGPGELFF. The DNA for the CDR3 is TGTGCCAGCAGTTTATGGGGACTAGCGGGGGGCCCCGGGGAGCTGTTTTTT.

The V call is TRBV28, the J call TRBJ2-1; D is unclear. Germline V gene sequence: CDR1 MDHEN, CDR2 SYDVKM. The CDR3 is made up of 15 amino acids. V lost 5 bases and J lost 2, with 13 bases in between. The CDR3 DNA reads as TGTGCCAGCAGTCCCGGTGGTAGCCCCTACAATGAGCAGTTCTTC. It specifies CASSPGGSPYNEQFF.

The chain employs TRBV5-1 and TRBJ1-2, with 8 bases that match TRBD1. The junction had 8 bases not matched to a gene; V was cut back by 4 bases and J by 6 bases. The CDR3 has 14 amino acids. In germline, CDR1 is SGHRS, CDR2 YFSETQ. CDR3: CASSPQGGLDGYTF. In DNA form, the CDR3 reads TGCGCCAGCAGCCCACAGGGGGGTCTCGATGGCTACACCTTC.

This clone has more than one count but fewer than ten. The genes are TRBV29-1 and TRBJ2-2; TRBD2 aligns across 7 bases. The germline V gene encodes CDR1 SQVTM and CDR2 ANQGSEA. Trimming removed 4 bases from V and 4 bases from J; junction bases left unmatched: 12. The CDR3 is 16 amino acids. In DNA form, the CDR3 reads TGCAGCGTTGGGTCTAAGTGGGAGGGCGTCACCGGGGAGCTGTTTTTT. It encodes CSVGSKWEGVTGELFF.

CDR3 sequence: CASSQEPGIISEAFF. CDR3 in DNA: TGCGCCAGCAGCCAAGAGCCAGGGATAATTTCTGAAGCTTTCTTT. The chain joins TRBV4-3 to TRBJ1-1; D is possibly TRBD1 (5 bases). With 0 bases removed from V and 6 bases from J, the gap between germline ends came to 14 bases. The CDR3 is made up of 15 amino acids. The germline V gene encodes CDR1 LGHNA and CDR2 YSLEER.

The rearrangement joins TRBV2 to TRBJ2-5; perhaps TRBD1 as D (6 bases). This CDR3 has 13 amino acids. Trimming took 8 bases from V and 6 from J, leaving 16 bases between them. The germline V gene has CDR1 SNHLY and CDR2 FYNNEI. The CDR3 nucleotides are TGTGCCAGCTCGTGGGGGCTGGTAAAGACCCAGTACTTC. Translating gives CASSWGLVKTQYF.

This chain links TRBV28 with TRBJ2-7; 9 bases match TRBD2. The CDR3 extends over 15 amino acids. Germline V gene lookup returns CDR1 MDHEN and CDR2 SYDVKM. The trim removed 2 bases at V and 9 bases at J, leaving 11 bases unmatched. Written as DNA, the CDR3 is TGTGCCAGCAGTTTAGGAACTAGCGGGTTTATGGCGCAGTACTTC. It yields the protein CASSLGTSGFMAQYF.

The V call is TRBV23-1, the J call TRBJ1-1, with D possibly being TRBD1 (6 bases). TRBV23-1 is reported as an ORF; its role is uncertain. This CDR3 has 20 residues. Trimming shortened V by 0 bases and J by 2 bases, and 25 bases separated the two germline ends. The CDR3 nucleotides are TGCGCCAGCAGTCAATCCGCGACTGAGTTCCTGGACAGCGATAACACTGAAGCTTTCTTT. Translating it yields CASSQSATEFLDSDNTEAFF.

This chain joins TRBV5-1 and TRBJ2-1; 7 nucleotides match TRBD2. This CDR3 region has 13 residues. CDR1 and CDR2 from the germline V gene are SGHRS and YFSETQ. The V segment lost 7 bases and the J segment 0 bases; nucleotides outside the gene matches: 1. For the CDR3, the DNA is TGCGCCAGCGGGGAGGGCTCCTACAATGAGCAGTTCTTC. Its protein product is CASGEGSYNEQFF.

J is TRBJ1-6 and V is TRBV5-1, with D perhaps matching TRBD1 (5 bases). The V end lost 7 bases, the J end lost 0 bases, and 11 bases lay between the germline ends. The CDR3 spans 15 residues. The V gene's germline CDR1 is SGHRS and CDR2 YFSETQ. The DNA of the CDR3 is TGCGCCAGCGGTCCAGGGAGCTCCTATAATTCACCCCTCCACTTT. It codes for CASGPGSSYNSPLHF.

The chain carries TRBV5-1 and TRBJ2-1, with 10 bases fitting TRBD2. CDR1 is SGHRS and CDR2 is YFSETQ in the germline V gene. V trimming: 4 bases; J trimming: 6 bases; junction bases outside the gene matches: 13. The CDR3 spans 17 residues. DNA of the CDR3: TGCGCCAGCAGCCTCCGAGACCTAGCGGGAGTTCCCAATGAGCAGTTCTTC. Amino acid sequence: CASSLRDLAGVPNEQFF.

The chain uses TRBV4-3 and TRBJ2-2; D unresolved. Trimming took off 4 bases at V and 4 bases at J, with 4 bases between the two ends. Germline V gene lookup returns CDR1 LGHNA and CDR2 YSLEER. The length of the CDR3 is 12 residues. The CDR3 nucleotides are TGCGCCAGCAGCCCTAGCACCGGGGAGCTGTTTTTT. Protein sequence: CASSPSTGELFF.

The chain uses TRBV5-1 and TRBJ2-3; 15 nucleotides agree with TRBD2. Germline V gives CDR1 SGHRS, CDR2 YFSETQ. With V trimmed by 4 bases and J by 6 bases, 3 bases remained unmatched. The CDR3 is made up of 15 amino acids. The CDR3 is CASSAGLAGGDTQYF. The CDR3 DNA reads TGCGCCAGCAGCGCCGGACTAGCGGGAGGGGATACGCAGTATTTT.

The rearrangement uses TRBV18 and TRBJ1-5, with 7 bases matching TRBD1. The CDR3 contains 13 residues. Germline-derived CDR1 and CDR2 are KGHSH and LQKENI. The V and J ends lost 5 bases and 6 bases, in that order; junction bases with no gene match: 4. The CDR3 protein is CASSTDRVQPQHF. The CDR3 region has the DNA TGTGCCAGCTCAACAGACAGGGTTCAGCCCCAGCATTTT.

CDR3 in amino acids: CASSPRQGSSGNTIYF. CDR3 coding DNA: TGTGCCAGCAGCCCTCGACAGGGGTCCTCTGGAAACACCATATATTTT. The chain couples TRBV7-9 to TRBJ1-3; TRBD1 agrees at 8 bases. Looked up from germline, CDR1 is SEHNR and CDR2 is FQNEAQ (reference sequence). Trimming at V came to 5 bases and at J to 0 bases, leaving 6 bases not matched to a gene. This CDR3 is built from 16 residues.

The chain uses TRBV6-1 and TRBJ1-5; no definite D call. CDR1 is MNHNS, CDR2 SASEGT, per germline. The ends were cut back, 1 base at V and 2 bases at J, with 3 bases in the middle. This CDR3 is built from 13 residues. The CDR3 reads CASSEGGNQPQHF. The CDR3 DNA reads TGTGCCAGCAGTGAAGGGGGCAATCAGCCCCAGCATTTT.

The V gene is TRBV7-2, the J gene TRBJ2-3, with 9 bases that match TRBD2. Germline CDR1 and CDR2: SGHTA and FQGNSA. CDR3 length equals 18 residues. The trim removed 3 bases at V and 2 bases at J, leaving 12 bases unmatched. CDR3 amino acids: CASSFPGLALGPTDTQYF. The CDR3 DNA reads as TGTGCCAGCAGCTTCCCGGGACTAGCCCTCGGTCCCACAGATACGCAGTATTTT.

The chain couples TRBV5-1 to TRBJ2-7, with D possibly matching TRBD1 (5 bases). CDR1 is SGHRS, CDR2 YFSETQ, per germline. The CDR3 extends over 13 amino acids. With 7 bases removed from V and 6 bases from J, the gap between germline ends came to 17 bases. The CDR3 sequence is CASQARGLAEQYF. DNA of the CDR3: TGCGCCAGCCAGGCTAGGGGTTTGGCCGAGCAGTACTTC. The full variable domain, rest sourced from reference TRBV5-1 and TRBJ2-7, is KAGVTQTPRYLIKTRGQQVTLSCSPISGHRSVSWYQQTPGQGLQFLFEYFSETQRNKGNFPGRFSGRQFSNSRSEMNVSTLELGDSALYLCASQARGLAEQYFGPGTRLTVT.